The present T cell receptor beta chain was sequenced within a study of blood T cell repertoires in COVID-19. Study-wide background: From the United States, Italy and Spain came samples of acute and convalescent COVID-19.

This clone was found a few times. The method was immunoSEQ multiplex PCR; TCRdb's version includes in-frame clones alone and lacks a portion of them. There are a few hundred thousand clones in the sample; about 90% occur only once, and about 6% lies in the top ten. The TCR originated in a woman aged 45-65 years with COVID-19, enrolled during active disease. Material: peripheral blood.

The CDR3 sequence: CASSVPNGEATDTQYF. The CDR3 DNA is TGTGCCAGCAGCGTACCTAATGGGGAGGCTACAGATACGCAGTATTTT. V and J are TRBV9 and TRBJ2-3; D may be TRBD2 (6 bases). The germline V gene encodes CDR1 SGDLS and CDR2 YYNGEE. The CDR3 sequence is 16 residues long. Trimming took 1 base from V and 3 from J, leaving 15 bases between them.